Following are 32 T cell receptor beta chains from one sample sequenced in a study of shared clonotypes between healthy human individuals. Clones were read by immunoSEQ multiplex PCR, and TCRdb kept only the in-frame ones, dropping some. Among millions of clones, approximately 93% were seen once, and the ten largest hold approximately 0.4%. The sequencing input was naive CD4+ T cells from PBMCs. Subset: CD45RA+ positively selected. Receptors originate from a young man in good health. Some clones in this sample may be carry-over from other donors' samples.

The chain uses TRBV15 and TRBJ2-3; possible D gene TRBD1, 7 bases. CDR3 size: 13 residues. Germline assignment: CDR1 LNHNV and CDR2 YYDKDF (reference sequence). Trimming removed 8 bases from V and 1 base from J, with 10 bases in between. The CDR3 is CATAGQRTDTQYF. The DNA for the CDR3 is TGTGCCACCGCGGGACAGCGCACAGATACGCAGTATTTT.

This rearrangement joins TRBV28 to TRBJ2-5, with 7 bases lining up with TRBD2. V shed 4 bases, J shed 4 bases, and the junction held 15 bases outside the gene matches. The germline V gene has CDR1 MDHEN and CDR2 SYDVKM. This CDR3 region has 17 residues. DNA of the CDR3: TGTGCCAGCAGTTCCCCCAGGGACTACCGAGAGAGAGAGACCCAGTACTTC. This gives the protein CASSSPRDYRERETQYF. Full variable domain (remainder filled in from reference TRBV28 and TRBJ2-5): DVKVTQSSRYLVKRTGEKVFLECVQDMDHENMFWYRQDPGLGLRLIYFSYDVKMKEKGDIPEGYSVSREKKERFSLILESASTNQTSMYLCASSSPRDYRERETQYFGPGTRLLVL.

The CDR3 reads CASSFTSGIRELFF. The CDR3, as DNA: TGTGCCAGCAGCTTCACTAGCGGAATCAGGGAGCTGTTTTTT. The gene calls are TRBV5-5 and TRBJ2-2; 8 bases align to TRBD2. The V and J ends lost 2 bases and 9 bases, in that order; junction bases with no gene match: 6. Germline CDR1 reads SGHKS; CDR2 reads YYEKEE (reference sequence). This CDR3 region has 14 residues. The variable domain in full, completed from reference TRBV5-5 and TRBJ2-2, reads DAGVTQSPTHLIKTRGQQVTLRCSPISGHKSVSWYQQVLGQGPQFIFQYYEKEERGRGNFPDRFSARQFPNYSSELNVNALLLGDSALYLCASSFTSGIRELFFGEGSRLTVL.

The J gene is TRBJ2-5, the V gene TRBV10-3; D is possibly TRBD1 (6 bases). Germline CDR1 is ENHRY and CDR2 is SYGVKD. The CDR3 sequence is 13 residues long. V shed 11 bases and J shed 4 bases, with 17 bases lying between them. CDR3 sequence reads: CALSQGFLETQYF. CDR3 sequence (DNA): TGTGCCCTTTCTCAGGGGTTCCTAGAGACCCAGTACTTC.

The chain combines TRBV6-5 with TRBJ2-7; maybe TRBD1 (6 bases). Between the trimmed V and J ends, which lost 2 bases and 2 bases, there was a span of 13 bases. Germline CDR1 MNHEY, CDR2 SVGAGI. There are 15 residues in the CDR3. The CDR3 nucleotides are TGTGCCAGCAGTTACGAGCAGGGGCCAACCTACGAGCAGTACTTC. Its protein product is CASSYEQGPTYEQYF.

This clone has more than one count but fewer than ten. The sample has other DNA sequences that encode this CDR3 too. The J gene is TRBJ1-5, the V gene TRBV2; D call uncertain. Trimming took off 3 bases at V and 5 bases at J, with 5 bases between the two ends. This CDR3 spans 12 amino acids. The V gene's germline CDR1 is SNHLY and CDR2 FYNNEI. The CDR3 sequence: CASSEDHQPQHF. The CDR3 DNA reads TGTGCCAGCAGTGAGGACCATCAGCCCCAGCATTTT.

The rearrangement links TRBV5-1 to TRBJ2-1, with 9 bases that match TRBD2. V was pared by 2 bases and J by 0 bases, with 6 bases of the junction left unmatched. Germline CDR1 SGHRS, CDR2 YFSETQ. The CDR3 has 17 amino acids. As DNA, the CDR3 is TGCGCCAGCAGCTTACTAGCGGGCATGAGCTCCTACAATGAGCAGTTCTTC. This encodes CASSLLAGMSSYNEQFF.

This clone was picked up a small number of times. CDR3: CASSQLNRISEAFF. CDR3 in DNA: TGCGCCAGCAGCCAACTTAACAGGATCTCCGAAGCTTTCTTT. This chain joins TRBV4-1 and TRBJ1-1, with D possibly matching TRBD1 (5 bases). The V gene's germline CDR1 is MGHRA and CDR2 YSYEKL. The CDR3 is 14 amino acids. V gave up 2 bases and J gave up 8 bases, with 15 bases separating them.

The V call is TRBV10-3, the J call TRBJ2-6; D unresolved. V lost 4 bases, J lost 0 bases, and 13 bases lay in between. The CDR3 runs to 17 residues. The germline CDR1 and CDR2 sequences are ENHRY and SYGVKD. The CDR3 sequence: CAISGVGIPSGANVLTF. The CDR3 region has the DNA TGTGCCATCAGTGGTGTCGGCATCCCCTCTGGGGCCAACGTCCTGACTTTC.

V and J are TRBV6-6 and TRBJ2-7; a weak D match, TRBD1 (6 bases). Germline V gene lookup returns CDR1 MNHNY and CDR2 SVGAGI (reference sequence). CDR3 length: 13 residues. The V gene lost 7 bases and the J gene lost 5 bases, with 15 bases spanning the gap. Here the CDR3 reads CASNLAQGHEQYF. The CDR3 DNA follows: TGTGCCAGCAATCTGGCCCAGGGGCACGAGCAGTACTTC.

The gene calls are TRBV5-4 and TRBJ2-7; D unclear. CDR1 is SGHNT and CDR2 is YYREEE in the germline V gene (reference sequence). This CDR3 is 13 amino acids long. V was clipped by 0 bases and J by 3 bases, with 7 bases between them. CDR3 loop: CASSLGGYYEQYF. CDR3 DNA sequence: TGTGCCAGCAGCTTGGGTGGGTACTACGAGCAGTACTTC. The full variable domain, its missing parts supplied by reference TRBV5-4 and TRBJ2-7, is ETGVTQSPTHLIKTRGQQVTLRCSSQSGHNTVSWYQQALGQGPQFIFQYYREEENGRGNFPPRFSGLQFPNYSSELNVNALELDDSALYLCASSLGGYYEQYFGPGTRLTVT.

The genes are TRBV5-1 and TRBJ2-1, with D possibly TRBD2 on 5 matching bases. CDR3 size: 15 residues. V shed 0 bases and J shed 8 bases, with 15 bases lying between them. Germline V CDR1 and CDR2: SGHRS, YFSETQ. The CDR3 DNA reads as TGCGCCAGCAGCTTGGGGGCGGTTAGCGCCCATGAGCAGTTCTTC. Protein sequence: CASSLGAVSAHEQFF. The whole variable domain, remainder taken from reference TRBV5-1 and TRBJ2-1, is KAGVTQTPRYLIKTRGQQVTLSCSPISGHRSVSWYQQTPGQGLQFLFEYFSETQRNKGNFPGRFSGRQFSNSRSEMNVSTLELGDSALYLCASSLGAVSAHEQFFGPGTRLTVL.

The J gene is TRBJ1-2, the V gene TRBV25-1, with 7 positions matching TRBD1. The V gene's germline CDR1 is MGHDK and CDR2 SYGVNS. V shed 3 bases, J shed 7 bases, and the junction held 8 bases outside the gene matches. The CDR3 runs 14 residues. The chain's CDR3 is CASSDSDRARGYTF. CDR3 bases: TGTGCCAGCAGTGACTCTGACAGGGCTCGTGGCTACACCTTC.

V usage is TRBV5-6 and J usage is TRBJ2-3; 7 bases align to TRBD1. V was clipped by 6 bases and J by 0 bases; unmatched bases: 10. The CDR3 consists of 16 residues. CDR1 is SGHDT, CDR2 YYEEEE, per germline. CDR3 DNA: TGTGCCAGCACCGACTTCAGGGGGTCTAGCACAGATACGCAGTATTTT. It codes for CASTDFRGSSTDTQYF. Full variable domain (missing parts from reference TRBV5-6 and TRBJ2-3): DAGVTQSPTHLIKTRGQQVTLRCSPKSGHDTVSWYQQALGQGPQFIFQYYEEEERQRGNFPDRFSGHQFPNYSSELNVNALLLGDSALYLCASTDFRGSSTDTQYFGPGTRLTVL.

CDR3 nucleotide sequence: TGTGCCAGCAACAGGATGACAGGGGACTATGGCTACACCTTC. It is translated as CASNRMTGDYGYTF. The chain carries TRBV6-1 and TRBJ1-2; TRBD1 matches at 8 bases. The CDR3 length is 14 residues. With V trimmed by 7 bases and J by 3 bases, 7 bases remained unmatched. The germline V gene has CDR1 MNHNS and CDR2 SASEGT.

This clone was recorded once. This chain links TRBV5-1 with TRBJ2-7; TRBD1 agrees at 9 bases. V trimming: 3 bases; J trimming: 5 bases; junction bases outside the gene matches: 3. The germline gives CDR1 SGHRS, CDR2 YFSETQ. This CDR3 is 13 amino acids long. The DNA of the CDR3 is TGCGCCAGCAGCTCGACAGGGGGGAACGAGCAGTACTTC. The encoded protein is CASSSTGGNEQYF.

V is TRBV6-6 and J is TRBJ2-5; D uncertain. Per germline, CDR1 MNHNY and CDR2 SVGAGI (reference sequence). V was clipped by 4 bases and J by 5 bases, with 17 bases between them. The CDR3 covers 15 residues. The CDR3 spells CASSSDSPKTETQYF. In DNA form, the CDR3 reads TGTGCCAGCAGTTCAGACTCTCCAAAGACGGAGACCCAGTACTTC.

V and J are TRBV11-2 and TRBJ2-4, with 10 bases that match TRBD2. The V and J ends lost 4 bases and 0 bases, in that order; junction bases with no gene match: 6. Germline V gene data show CDR1 as SGHAT and CDR2 as FQNNGV. CDR3 length: 17 amino acids. The CDR3 nucleotides are TGTGCCAGCAGCTCAAACGGACTAGCGGTAGCCAAAAACATTCAGTACTTC. Translation gives CASSSNGLAVAKNIQYF.

J is TRBJ1-1 and V is TRBV6-1; D perhaps matches TRBD1 (6 bases). Trimming shortened V by 2 bases and J by 1 base, and 11 bases separated the two germline ends. The CDR3 loop spans 15 amino acids. The germline gives CDR1 MNHNS, CDR2 SASEGT. The CDR3 here is CASSEWGGSNTEAFF. The CDR3, as DNA: TGTGCCAGCAGTGAATGGGGGGGCTCGAACACTGAAGCTTTCTTT.

This rearrangement joins TRBV28 to TRBJ2-7; D is perhaps TRBD1 (5 bases). Trimming removed 1 base from V and 0 bases from J, with 13 bases in between. Per germline, CDR1 MDHEN and CDR2 SYDVKM. The CDR3 covers 16 residues. CDR3 in DNA: TGTGCCAGCAGTTTATTTACAGGCCATAGCTCCTACGAGCAGTACTTC. Translation gives CASSLFTGHSSYEQYF.

This clone turned up a few times. The chain joins TRBV4-1 to TRBJ2-3, with no clear D. This CDR3 is built from 15 residues. V gave up 5 bases and J gave up 1 base, with 13 bases separating them. Germline CDR1 reads MGHRA; CDR2 reads YSYEKL. The CDR3 reads CASSSRLMGTDTQYF. In DNA form, the CDR3 reads TGCGCCAGCAGCTCCCGCCTCATGGGCACAGATACGCAGTATTTT.

The V call is TRBV6-4, the J call TRBJ1-2; 7 nucleotides match TRBD1. Trimming took 6 bases from V and 8 from J; bases not matched to a gene: 12. CDR3 length equals 14 residues. Looked up from germline, CDR1 is MRHNA and CDR2 is SNTAGT. CDR3 DNA sequence: TGTGCCAGCAGAAGGACAGGAGAGGAGTACGGCTACACCTTC. Its protein product is CASRRTGEEYGYTF.

The chain joins TRBV7-2 to TRBJ2-2; no clear D gene. This CDR3 is 16 amino acids long. Per the germline V gene, CDR1 is SGHTA and CDR2 is FQGNSA. The V end lost 2 bases, the J end lost 2 bases, and 12 bases lay between the germline ends. The chain's CDR3 is CASSLFGGSNTGELFF. The CDR3 coding sequence is TGTGCCAGCAGCTTATTCGGCGGATCAAACACCGGGGAGCTGTTTTTT.

This sequence joins TRBV5-1 and TRBJ2-3; 11 bases fit TRBD2. The CDR3 has 16 amino acids. Looked up from germline, CDR1 is SGHRS and CDR2 is YFSETQ. V dropped 5 bases and J dropped 3; count of bases not matched to a gene: 8. CDR3 residues: CASRLGTSGFTDTQYF. DNA of the CDR3: TGCGCCAGCAGGCTGGGGACTAGCGGATTTACAGATACGCAGTATTTT.

Concerning this clone: Other DNA sequences from this sample encode an identical CDR3 as well. The V and J genes are TRBV5-1 and TRBJ1-4; D is uncertain. The V gene lost 0 bases and the J gene lost 4 bases, with 4 bases spanning the gap. The germline V gene encodes CDR1 SGHRS and CDR2 YFSETQ. The CDR3 loop spans 13 amino acids. The CDR3, as DNA: TGCGCCAGCAGCTTGGGGAGTAATGAAAAACTGTTTTTT. It is translated as CASSLGSNEKLFF.

The count of this clone is one. This sequence joins TRBV5-4 and TRBJ2-7; TRBD1 might be the D (5 bases). Germline assignment: CDR1 SGHNT and CDR2 YYREEE (reference sequence). V shed 2 bases and J shed 9 bases, with 9 bases lying between them. The CDR3 is 11 residues long. DNA of the CDR3: TGTGCCAGCAGCTTAGGGGAACGGCAGTACTTC. It is translated as CASSLGERQYF. The variable domain in full, completed from reference TRBV5-4 and TRBJ2-7, reads ETGVTQSPTHLIKTRGQQVTLRCSSQSGHNTVSWYQQALGQGPQFIFQYYREEENGRGNFPPRFSGLQFPNYSSELNVNALELDDSALYLCASSLGERQYFGPGTRLTVT.

This sequence joins TRBV30 and TRBJ2-1; unclear D gene. Trimming removed 2 bases at V and 6 bases at J, with 8 bases between. Germline assignment: CDR1 GTSNPN and CDR2 SVGIG (reference sequence). The CDR3 covers 12 residues. The CDR3 loop reads CAWSTASNEQFF. In nucleotides, the CDR3 is TGTGCCTGGAGTACCGCGTCCAATGAGCAGTTCTTC.

The chain is built from TRBV28 and TRBJ2-7, with a tentative D call TRBD1 (6 bases). The germline V gene has CDR1 MDHEN and CDR2 SYDVKM. The V end was cut by 1 base, the J end by 2 bases, with 18 bases between. The CDR3 covers 17 residues. This CDR3 is CASSLFPLDRITYEQYF. CDR3 coding DNA: TGTGCCAGCAGTTTATTTCCCCTGGACAGAATTACCTACGAGCAGTACTTC.

The chain links TRBV7-9 to TRBJ2-2; 14 nucleotides match TRBD2. The CDR3 runs 17 residues. V lost 8 bases, J lost 3 bases, and 8 bases stayed unmatched. The germline gives CDR1 SEHNR, CDR2 FQNEAQ (reference sequence). The chain's CDR3 is CASPGTSGSWDTGELFF. In DNA form, the CDR3 reads TGTGCCAGCCCCGGGACTAGCGGGAGTTGGGACACCGGGGAGCTGTTTTTT. Full variable domain (missing parts from reference TRBV7-9 and TRBJ2-2): DTGVSQNPRHKITKRGQNVTFRCDPISEHNRLYWYRQTLGQGPEFLTYFQNEAQLEKSRLLSDRFSAERPKGSFSTLEIQRTEQGDSAMYLCASPGTSGSWDTGELFFGEGSRLTVL.

Notes on this clone: Other DNA sequences in this specimen translate into the identical CDR3. V usage is TRBV6-1 and J usage is TRBJ1-2; D remains ambiguous. The CDR3 extends over 13 amino acids. Trimming took 6 bases from V and 2 from J, leaving 10 bases between them. Germline V lookup: CDR1 MNHNS, CDR2 SASEGT. CDR3 coding DNA: TGTGCCAGCAGGGAACAAGGGAACTATGGCTACACCTTC. This translates into CASREQGNYGYTF.

A few counts support this clone. The chain couples TRBV5-1 to TRBJ2-5, with D tentatively TRBD1 (6 bases). V was shortened by 4 bases and J by 5 bases, with 15 bases between the two germline ends. Germline-derived CDR1 and CDR2 are SGHRS and YFSETQ. CDR3 size: 14 residues. Written as DNA, the CDR3 is TGCGCCAGCAGCCTTCAGGGCCAGGGGGAGACCCAGTACTTC. This codes for CASSLQGQGETQYF.

In regard to this clone: The sample contains more than one DNA sequence encoding this CDR3. The chain carries TRBV7-3 and TRBJ2-7, with 7 bases that match TRBD1. From germline, CDR1 is SGHTA and CDR2 FQGTGA. J gave up 2 bases and V 2 bases, and 6 bases lay outside the gene matches. The CDR3 has 15 amino acids. The CDR3 nucleotides read TGTGCCAGCAGCTTATCGGGGCAGGGGGCCTACGAGCAGTACTTC. It codes for CASSLSGQGAYEQYF.